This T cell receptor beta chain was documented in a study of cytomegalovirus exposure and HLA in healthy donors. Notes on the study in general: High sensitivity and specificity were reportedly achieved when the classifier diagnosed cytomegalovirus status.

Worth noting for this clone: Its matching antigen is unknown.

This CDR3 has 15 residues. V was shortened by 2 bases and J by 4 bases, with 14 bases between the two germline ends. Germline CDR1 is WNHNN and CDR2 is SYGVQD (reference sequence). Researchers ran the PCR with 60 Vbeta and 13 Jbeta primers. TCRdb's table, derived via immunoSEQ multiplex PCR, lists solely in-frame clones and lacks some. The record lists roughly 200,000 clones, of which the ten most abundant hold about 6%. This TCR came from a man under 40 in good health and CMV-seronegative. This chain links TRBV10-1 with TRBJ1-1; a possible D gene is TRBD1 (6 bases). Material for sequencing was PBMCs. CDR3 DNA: TGCGCCAGCAGTGAGGGACCACAGGGTTCCACTGAAGCTTTCTTT. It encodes CASSEGPQGSTEAFF.